This paragraph reports one T cell receptor beta chain. This sample was included in a study of T-cell reconstitution after alpha-beta-depleted transplantation in children. This CDR3 comprises 12 residues. CDR1 and CDR2 (germline): DFQATT, SNEGSKA (reference sequence). The ends were cut back, 1 base at V and 8 bases at J, with 11 bases in the middle. During its preparation, the TCRbeta library received unique molecular identifiers. TCRdb used MiXCR to reprocess the PCR reads, holding one entry per CDR3 protein. The sample has over 15,000 distinct CDR3 sequences, under 15% seen once. The receptor's source is a female patient aged 2 to 10 who had a stem cell transplant for congenital amegakaryocytic thrombocytopenia, so the T cells may come from the graft donor. This rearrangement joins TRBV20-1 to TRBJ1-2; D is uncertain. The source was PBMCs, mostly from graft donor cells, collected 60 days after TCRalphabeta/CD19-depleted stem cell transplant. The CDR3 loop is CSARGGGIGYTF. CDR3 DNA sequence: TGCAGTGCTAGAGGGGGTGGGATCGGCTACACCTTC.